The TCR beta chain under discussion was sequenced for a study of glioma-infiltrating T cells after dendritic cell vaccination. All glioblastoma patients lacked an isocitrate dehydrogenase mutation. CDR3 length: 13 residues. Germline loops: CDR1 MNHEY, CDR2 SMNVEV (reference sequence). Primers: 60 V beta forward and 13 J beta reverse. The protocol was immunoSEQ multiplex PCR, while the TCRdb copy is restricted to in-frame clones and leaves out a portion. The data show tens of thousands of clones, with 85% to 95% seen just once and less than 2.5% held by the top ten. V and J are TRBV27 and TRBJ1-3; the D is unclear. This sequence was found in a human donor with glioblastoma. This material consisted of blood, taken before dendritic cell vaccination. DNA for the CDR3: TGTGCTTCGTCAGGACTCTCTGGAAACACCATATATTTT. It translates to CASSGLSGNTIYF.